This T cell receptor (beta chain) was identified in a study of shared clonotypes between healthy human individuals. The count of this clone is one. Clones were read by immunoSEQ multiplex PCR, and TCRdb kept only the in-frame ones, dropping some. The data contain about 1 million clones, about 70% of them singletons. Deletions cut 5 bases from V and 0 bases from J, with 11 bases between. The germline gives CDR1 SGHTA, CDR2 FQGNSA. The CDR3 runs to 15 residues. V and J are TRBV7-2 and TRBJ2-1; maybe TRBD2 (6 bases). This TCR was recovered from a man between 18 and 35 years old in good health. Sequencing was done on a sample of memory CD4+ T cells sorted from blood. Regarding subset: CD45RA-negative fraction. The CDR3 nucleotides are TGTGCCAGCAGCACCTCAGCGGGCTCCTACAATGAGCAGTTCTTC. Translated: CASSTSAGSYNEQFF.